This paragraph reports one T cell receptor beta chain. Ipilimumab, 1 mg/kg, started 14 to 28 days after autologous transplant. Dosing: nivolumab 3 mg/kg IV, weeks 1, 4, 7, 10, then every two weeks to week 26. This specimen comes from a study of ipilimumab plus nivolumab after autologous stem cell transplantation. As for the study in general: DLBCL patients had primary refractory or relapsed disease.

V lost 0 bases to trimming and J lost 2 bases, with 15 bases between them. The V gene's germline CDR1 is SGHRS and CDR2 YFSETQ. The CDR3 is made up of 16 amino acids. Libraries were prepared by immunoSEQ multiplex PCR; TCRdb keeps only in-frame clonotypes and omits some of them. The top ten clones hold roughly a fifth of a sample with around 20,000 clones, 77% of them seen once. The material sequenced was PBMCs, taken in a trial of ipilimumab plus nivolumab as post-transplant consolidation. The TCR originated in a male donor with diffuse large B-cell lymphoma. The rearrangement joins TRBV5-1 to TRBJ2-7; D is unclear. The CDR3 is CASSLAVPRGTYEQYF. As DNA, the CDR3 is TGCGCCAGCAGCTTGGCCGTGCCCCGTGGGACCTACGAGCAGTACTTC.